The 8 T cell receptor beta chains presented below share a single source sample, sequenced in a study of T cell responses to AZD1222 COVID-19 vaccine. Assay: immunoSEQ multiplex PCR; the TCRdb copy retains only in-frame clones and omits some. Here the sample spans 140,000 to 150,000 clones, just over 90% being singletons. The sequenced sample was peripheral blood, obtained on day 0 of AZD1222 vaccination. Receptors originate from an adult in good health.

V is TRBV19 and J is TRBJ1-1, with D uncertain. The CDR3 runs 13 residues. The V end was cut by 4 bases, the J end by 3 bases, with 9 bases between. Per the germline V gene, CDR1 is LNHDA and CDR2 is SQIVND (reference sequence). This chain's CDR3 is CASSSRADTEAFF. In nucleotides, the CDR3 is TGTGCCAGTAGTAGTAGGGCCGACACTGAAGCTTTCTTT.

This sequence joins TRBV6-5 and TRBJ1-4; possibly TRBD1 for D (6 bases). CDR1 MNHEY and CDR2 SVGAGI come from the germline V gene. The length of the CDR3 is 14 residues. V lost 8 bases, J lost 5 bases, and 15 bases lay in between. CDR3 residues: CASSFRDKNEKLFF. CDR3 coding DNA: TGTGCCAGCTCCTTCCGGGACAAAAATGAAAAACTGTTTTTT.

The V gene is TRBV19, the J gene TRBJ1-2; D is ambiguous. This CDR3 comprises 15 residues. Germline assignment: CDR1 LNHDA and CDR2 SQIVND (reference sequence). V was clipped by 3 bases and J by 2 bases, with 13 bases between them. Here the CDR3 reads CASSIGVRRNYGYTF. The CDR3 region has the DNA TGTGCCAGTAGTATTGGGGTCAGGCGGAACTATGGCTACACCTTC.

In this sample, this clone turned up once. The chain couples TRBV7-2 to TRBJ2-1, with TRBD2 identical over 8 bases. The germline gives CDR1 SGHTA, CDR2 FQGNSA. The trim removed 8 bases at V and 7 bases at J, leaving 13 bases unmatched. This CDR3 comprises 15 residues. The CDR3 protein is CASPDAGGAFNEQFF. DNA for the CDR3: TGTGCCAGCCCCGACGCCGGGGGGGCCTTTAATGAGCAGTTCTTC.

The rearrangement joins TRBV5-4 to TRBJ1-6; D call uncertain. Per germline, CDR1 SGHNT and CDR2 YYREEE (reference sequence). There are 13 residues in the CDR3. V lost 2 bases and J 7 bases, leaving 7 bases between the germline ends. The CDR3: CASSFSSNSPLHF. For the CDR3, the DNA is TGTGCCAGCAGCTTCAGTTCCAATTCACCCCTCCACTTT.

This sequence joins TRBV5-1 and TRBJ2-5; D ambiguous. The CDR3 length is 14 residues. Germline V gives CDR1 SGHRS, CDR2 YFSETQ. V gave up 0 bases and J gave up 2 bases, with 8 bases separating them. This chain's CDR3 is CASSLDSKQETQYF. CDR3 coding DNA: TGCGCCAGCAGCTTGGATAGCAAACAAGAGACCCAGTACTTC.

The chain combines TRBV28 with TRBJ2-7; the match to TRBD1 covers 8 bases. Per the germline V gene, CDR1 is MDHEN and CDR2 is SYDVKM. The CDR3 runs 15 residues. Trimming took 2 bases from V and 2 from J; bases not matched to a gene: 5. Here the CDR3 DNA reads TGTGCCAGCAGTTTACCAGGGGGCAGAGCCTACGAGCAGTACTTC. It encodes CASSLPGGRAYEQYF.

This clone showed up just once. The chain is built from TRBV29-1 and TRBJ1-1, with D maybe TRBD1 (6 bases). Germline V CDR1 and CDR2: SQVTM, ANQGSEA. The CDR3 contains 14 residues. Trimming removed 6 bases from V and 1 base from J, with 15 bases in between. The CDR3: CSVGQGTPNTEAFF. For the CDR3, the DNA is TGCAGCGTCGGCCAGGGGACCCCGAACACTGAAGCTTTCTTT.